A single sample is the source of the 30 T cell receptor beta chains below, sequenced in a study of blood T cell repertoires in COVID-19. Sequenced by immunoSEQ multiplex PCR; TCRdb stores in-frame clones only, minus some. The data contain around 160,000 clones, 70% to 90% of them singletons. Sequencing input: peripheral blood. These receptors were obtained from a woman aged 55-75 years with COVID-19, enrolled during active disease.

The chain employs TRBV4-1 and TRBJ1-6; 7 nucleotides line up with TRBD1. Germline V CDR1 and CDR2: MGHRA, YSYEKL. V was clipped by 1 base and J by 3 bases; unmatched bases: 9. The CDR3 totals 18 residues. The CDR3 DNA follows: TGCGCCAGCAGCCAAGTGCCACTGGGACAGATCTATAATTCACCCCTCCACTTT. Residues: CASSQVPLGQIYNSPLHF.

The CDR3 bases are TGCGCCAGCAGCTTTTTAGCGAGCGTGGACGAGCAGTACTTC. This codes for CASSFLASVDEQYF. This chain links TRBV5-1 with TRBJ2-7; D may be TRBD2 (5 bases). Germline V CDR1 and CDR2: SGHRS, YFSETQ. CDR3 length: 14 residues. Trimming left V 2 bases short and J 5 bases short, with 14 bases between.

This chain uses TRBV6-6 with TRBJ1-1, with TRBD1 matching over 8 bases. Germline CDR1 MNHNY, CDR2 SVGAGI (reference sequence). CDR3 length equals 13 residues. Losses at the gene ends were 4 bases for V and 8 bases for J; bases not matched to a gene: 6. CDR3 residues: CASSSDRAGEAFF. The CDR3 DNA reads TGTGCCAGCAGTTCGGACAGGGCAGGAGAAGCTTTCTTT.

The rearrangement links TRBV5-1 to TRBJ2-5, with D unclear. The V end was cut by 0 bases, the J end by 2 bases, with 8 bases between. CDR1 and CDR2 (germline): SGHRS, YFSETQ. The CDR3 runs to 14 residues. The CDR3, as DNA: TGCGCCAGCAGCTTGGCCCAGGTACAAGAGACCCAGTACTTC. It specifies CASSLAQVQETQYF.

The DNA of the CDR3 is TGTGCCAGCAGCGCCCGGACAGGGGTGAACACTGAAGCTTTCTTT. Protein sequence: CASSARTGVNTEAFF. The V gene is TRBV9, the J gene TRBJ1-1, with 9 bases fitting TRBD1. CDR3 length: 15 residues. Looked up from germline, CDR1 is SGDLS and CDR2 is YYNGEE. V lost 3 bases and J lost 0; bases outside the gene matches: 3.

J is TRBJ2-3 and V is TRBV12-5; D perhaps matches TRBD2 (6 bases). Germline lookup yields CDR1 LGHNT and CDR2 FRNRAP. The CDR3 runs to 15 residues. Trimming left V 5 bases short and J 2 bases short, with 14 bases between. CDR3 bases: TGTGCTAGTGGTGCCCCGGGACTCCTCACAGATACGCAGTATTTT. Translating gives CASGAPGLLTDTQYF.

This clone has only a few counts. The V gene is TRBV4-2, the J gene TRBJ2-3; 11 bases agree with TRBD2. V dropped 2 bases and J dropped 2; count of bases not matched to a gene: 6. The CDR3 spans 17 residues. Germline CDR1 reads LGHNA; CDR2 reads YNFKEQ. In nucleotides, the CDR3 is TGTGCCAGCAGCCAACGCGGGACTAGCGGAACCACAGATACGCAGTATTTT. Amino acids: CASSQRGTSGTTDTQYF.

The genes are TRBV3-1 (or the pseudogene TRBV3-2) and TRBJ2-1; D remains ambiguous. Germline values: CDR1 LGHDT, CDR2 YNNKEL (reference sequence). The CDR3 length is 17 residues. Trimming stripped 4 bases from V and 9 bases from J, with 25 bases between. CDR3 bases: TGTGCCAGCAGCCTCCGAGTCGTAGCTAGGTATATGGGTGAGCAGTTCTTC. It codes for CASSLRVVARYMGEQFF.

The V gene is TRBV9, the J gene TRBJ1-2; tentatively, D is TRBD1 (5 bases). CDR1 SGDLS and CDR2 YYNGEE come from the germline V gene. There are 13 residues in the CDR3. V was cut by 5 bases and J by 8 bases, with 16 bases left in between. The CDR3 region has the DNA TGTGCCAGCAGTTCCGACAGTCCCTGGGGCTACACCTTC. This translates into CASSSDSPWGYTF.

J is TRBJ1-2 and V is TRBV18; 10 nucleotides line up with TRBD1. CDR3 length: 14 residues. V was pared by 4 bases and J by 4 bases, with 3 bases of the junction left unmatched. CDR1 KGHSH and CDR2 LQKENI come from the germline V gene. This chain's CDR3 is CASSLTGGFYGYTF. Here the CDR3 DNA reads TGTGCCAGCTCACTGACAGGGGGCTTCTATGGCTACACCTTC. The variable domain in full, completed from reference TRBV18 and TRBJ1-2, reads NAGVMQNPRHLVRRRGQEARLRCSPMKGHSHVYWYRQLPEEGLKFMVYLQKENIIDESGMPKERFSAEFPKEGPSILRIQQVVRGDSAAYFCASSLTGGFYGYTFGSGTRLTVV.

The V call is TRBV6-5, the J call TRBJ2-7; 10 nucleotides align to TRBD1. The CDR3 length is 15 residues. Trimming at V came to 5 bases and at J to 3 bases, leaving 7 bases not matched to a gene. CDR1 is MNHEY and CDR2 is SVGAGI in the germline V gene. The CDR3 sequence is CASSPGTGDLYEQYF. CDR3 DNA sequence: TGTGCCAGCAGTCCAGGGACAGGGGATCTCTACGAGCAGTACTTC.

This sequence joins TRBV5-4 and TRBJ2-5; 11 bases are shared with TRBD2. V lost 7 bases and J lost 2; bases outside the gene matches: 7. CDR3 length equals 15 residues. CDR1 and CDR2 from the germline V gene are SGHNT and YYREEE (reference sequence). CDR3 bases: TGTGCCAGCTCCGGGACTAGCGGTCTTCAAGAGACCCAGTACTTC. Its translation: CASSGTSGLQETQYF. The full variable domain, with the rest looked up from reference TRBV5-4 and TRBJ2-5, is ETGVTQSPTHLIKTRGQQVTLRCSSQSGHNTVSWYQQALGQGPQFIFQYYREEENGRGNFPPRFSGLQFPNYSSELNVNALELDDSALYLCASSGTSGLQETQYFGPGTRLLVL.

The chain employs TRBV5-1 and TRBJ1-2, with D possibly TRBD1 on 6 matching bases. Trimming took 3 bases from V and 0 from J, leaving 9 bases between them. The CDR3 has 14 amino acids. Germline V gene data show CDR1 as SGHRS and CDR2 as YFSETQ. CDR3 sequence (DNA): TGCGCCAGCAGCTCGGGACAAACTAACTATGGCTACACCTTC. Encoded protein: CASSSGQTNYGYTF.

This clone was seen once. DNA for the CDR3: TGTGCCAGCAGCCCAAACCGGGGACTATTGAACACTGAAGCTTTCTTT. Protein sequence: CASSPNRGLLNTEAFF. V is TRBV7-3 and J is TRBJ1-1, with D perhaps matching TRBD1 (5 bases). This CDR3 region has 16 residues. Germline assignment: CDR1 SGHTA and CDR2 FQGTGA. The V gene lost 5 bases and the J gene lost 0 bases, with 16 bases spanning the gap.

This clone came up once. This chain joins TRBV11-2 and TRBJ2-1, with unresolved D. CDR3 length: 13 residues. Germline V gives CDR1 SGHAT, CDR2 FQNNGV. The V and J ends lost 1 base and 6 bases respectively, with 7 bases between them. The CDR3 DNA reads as TGTGCCAGCAGCTTAGTCGTCCGCAATGAGCAGTTCTTC. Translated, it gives CASSLVVRNEQFF.

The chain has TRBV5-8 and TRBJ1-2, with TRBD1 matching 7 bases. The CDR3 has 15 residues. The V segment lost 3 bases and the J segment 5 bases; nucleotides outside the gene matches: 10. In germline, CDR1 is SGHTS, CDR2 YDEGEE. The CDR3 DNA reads TGTGCCAGCAGCTGGAAGGAGGGGGCGATTTATGGCTACACCTTC. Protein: CASSWKEGAIYGYTF.

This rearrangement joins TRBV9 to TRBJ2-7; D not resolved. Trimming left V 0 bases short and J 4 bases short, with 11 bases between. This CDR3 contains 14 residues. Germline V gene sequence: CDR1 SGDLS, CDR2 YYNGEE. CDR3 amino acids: CASSVGASGYEQYF. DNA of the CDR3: TGTGCCAGCAGCGTAGGGGCGTCCGGTTACGAGCAGTACTTC.

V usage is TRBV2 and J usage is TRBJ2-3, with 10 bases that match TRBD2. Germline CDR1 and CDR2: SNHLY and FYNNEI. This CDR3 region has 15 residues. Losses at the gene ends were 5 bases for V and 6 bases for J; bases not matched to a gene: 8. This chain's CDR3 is CASSRSGGVSDTQYF. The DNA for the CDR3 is TGTGCCAGCAGTCGGAGCGGGGGGGTGTCTGATACGCAGTATTTT.

The CDR3 is CASSIGGGSLGTDTQYF. The CDR3 DNA reads as TGTGCCAGTAGTATAGGGGGAGGGTCCCTGGGCACAGATACGCAGTATTTT. V gene TRBV19 combines with J gene TRBJ2-3; TRBD2 matches 7 bases. CDR3 size: 17 residues. Per germline, CDR1 LNHDA and CDR2 SQIVND (reference sequence). With V trimmed by 1 base and J by 1 base, 8 bases remained unmatched.

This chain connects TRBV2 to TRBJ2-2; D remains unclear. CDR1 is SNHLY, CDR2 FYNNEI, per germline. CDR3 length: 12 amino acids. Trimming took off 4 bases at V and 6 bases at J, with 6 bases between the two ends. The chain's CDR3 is CASSVLPGELFF. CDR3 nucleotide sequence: TGTGCCAGCAGTGTACTACCCGGGGAGCTGTTTTTT.

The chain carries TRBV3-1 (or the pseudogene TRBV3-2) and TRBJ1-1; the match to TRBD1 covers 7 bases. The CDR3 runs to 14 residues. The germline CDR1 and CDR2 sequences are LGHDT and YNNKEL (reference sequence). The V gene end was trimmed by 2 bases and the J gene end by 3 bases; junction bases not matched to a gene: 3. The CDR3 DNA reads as TGTGCCAGCAGCCAAAGACAGGGAGACACTGAAGCTTTCTTT. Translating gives CASSQRQGDTEAFF.

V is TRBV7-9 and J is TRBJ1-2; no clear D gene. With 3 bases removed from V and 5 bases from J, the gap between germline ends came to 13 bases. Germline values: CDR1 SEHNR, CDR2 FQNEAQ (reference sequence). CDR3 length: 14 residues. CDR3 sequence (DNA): TGTGCCAGCAGCTTGGCCGACGGGAGGTATGGCTACACCTTC. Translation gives CASSLADGRYGYTF.

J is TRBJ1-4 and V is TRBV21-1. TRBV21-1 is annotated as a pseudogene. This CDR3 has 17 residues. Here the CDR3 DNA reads TGTGCCAGCAGCAAAGGGGGAGGACCGACAACTAATGAAAAACTGTTTTTT. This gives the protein CASSKGGGPTTNEKLFF.

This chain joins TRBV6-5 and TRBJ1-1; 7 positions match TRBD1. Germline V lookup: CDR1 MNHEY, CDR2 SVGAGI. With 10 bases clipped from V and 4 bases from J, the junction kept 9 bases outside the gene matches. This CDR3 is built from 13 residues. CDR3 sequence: CAIQGGSGTEAFF. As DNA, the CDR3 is TGTGCCATCCAGGGGGGATCGGGCACTGAAGCTTTCTTT.

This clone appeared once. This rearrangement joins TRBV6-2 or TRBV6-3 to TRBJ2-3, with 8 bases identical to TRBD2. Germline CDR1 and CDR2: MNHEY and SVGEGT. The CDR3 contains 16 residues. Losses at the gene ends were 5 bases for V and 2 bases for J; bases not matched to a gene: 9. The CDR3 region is CASSALGGGTTDTQYF. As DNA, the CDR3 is TGTGCCAGCAGTGCGCTTGGCGGGGGGACCACAGATACGCAGTATTTT.

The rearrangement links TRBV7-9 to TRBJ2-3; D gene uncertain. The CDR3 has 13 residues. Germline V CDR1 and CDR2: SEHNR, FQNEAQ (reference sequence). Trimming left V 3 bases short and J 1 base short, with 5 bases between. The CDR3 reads CASSLYGTDTQYF. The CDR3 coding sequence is TGTGCCAGCAGCTTGTATGGCACAGATACGCAGTATTTT.

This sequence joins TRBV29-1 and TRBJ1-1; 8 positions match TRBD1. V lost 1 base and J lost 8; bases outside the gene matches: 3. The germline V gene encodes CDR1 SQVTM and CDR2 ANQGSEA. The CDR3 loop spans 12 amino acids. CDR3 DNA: TGCAGCGTTGAAGCAGGGGGCGGAGAAGCTTTCTTT. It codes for CSVEAGGGEAFF.

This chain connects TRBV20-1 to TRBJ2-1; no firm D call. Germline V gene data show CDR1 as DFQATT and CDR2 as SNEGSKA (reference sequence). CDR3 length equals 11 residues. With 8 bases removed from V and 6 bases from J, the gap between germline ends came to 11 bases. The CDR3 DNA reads TGCAGTACCCAGAGGCCCAATGAGCAGTTCTTC. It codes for CSTQRPNEQFF.

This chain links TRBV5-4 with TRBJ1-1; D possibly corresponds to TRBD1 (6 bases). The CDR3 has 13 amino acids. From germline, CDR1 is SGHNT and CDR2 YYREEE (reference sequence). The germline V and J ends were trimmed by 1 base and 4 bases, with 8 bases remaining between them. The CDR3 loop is CASSLTGPTEAFF. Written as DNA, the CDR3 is TGTGCCAGCAGCTTGACAGGGCCCACTGAAGCTTTCTTT.

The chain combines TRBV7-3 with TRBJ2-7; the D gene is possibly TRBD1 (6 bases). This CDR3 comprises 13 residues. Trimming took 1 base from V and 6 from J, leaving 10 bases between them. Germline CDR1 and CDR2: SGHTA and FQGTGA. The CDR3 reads CASSLNRVAEQYF. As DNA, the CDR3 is TGTGCCAGCAGCTTAAACAGGGTAGCCGAGCAGTACTTC. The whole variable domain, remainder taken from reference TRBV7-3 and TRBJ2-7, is GAGVSQTPSNKVTEKGKYVELRCDPISGHTALYWYRQSLGQGPEFLIYFQGTGAADDSGLPNDRFFAVRPEGSVSTLKIQRTERGDSAVYLCASSLNRVAEQYFGPGTRLTVT.